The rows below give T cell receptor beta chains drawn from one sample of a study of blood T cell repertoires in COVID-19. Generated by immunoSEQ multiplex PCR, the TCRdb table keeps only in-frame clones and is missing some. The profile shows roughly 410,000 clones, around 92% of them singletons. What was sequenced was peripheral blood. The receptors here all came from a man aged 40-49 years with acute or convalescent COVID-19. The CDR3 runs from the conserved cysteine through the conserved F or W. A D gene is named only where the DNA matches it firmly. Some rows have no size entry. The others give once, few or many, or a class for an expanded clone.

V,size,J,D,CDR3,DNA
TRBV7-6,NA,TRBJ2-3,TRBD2,CASSLLAGAPWDTQYF,TGTGCCAGCAGCCTTCTAGCGGGAGCGCCTTGGGATACGCAGTATTTT
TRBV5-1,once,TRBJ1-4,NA,CASSDATVATNEKLFF,TGCGCCAGCAGCGACGCTACAGTTGCAACTAATGAAAAACTGTTTTTT
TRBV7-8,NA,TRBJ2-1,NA,CASSLVWWELYNEQFF,TGTGCCAGCAGCTTAGTTTGGTGGGAGTTATACAATGAGCAGTTCTTC
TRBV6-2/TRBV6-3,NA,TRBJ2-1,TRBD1,CASSYFKDRRDNEQFF,TGTGCCAGCAGTTACTTCAAGGACAGGCGCGACAATGAGCAGTTCTTC
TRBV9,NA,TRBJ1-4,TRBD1,CASSTGTGNNEKLFF,TGTGCCAGCAGCACGGGGACAGGGAATAATGAAAAACTGTTTTTT
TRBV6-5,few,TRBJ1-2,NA,CASSYTRVTGYTF,TGTGCCAGCAGTTACACCCGGGTTACGGGCTACACCTTC
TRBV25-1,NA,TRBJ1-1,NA,CASGGGINTEAFF,TGTGCCAGCGGCGGGGGGATTAACACTGAAGCTTTCTTT
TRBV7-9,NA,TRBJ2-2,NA,CASSLATGGELFF,TGTGCCAGCAGCTTAGCTACGGGAGGGGAGCTGTTTTTT
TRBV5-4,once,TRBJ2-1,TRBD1,CASSLRQGGYNEQFF,TGTGCCAGCAGTCTTAGACAGGGGGGGTACAATGAGCAGTTCTTC
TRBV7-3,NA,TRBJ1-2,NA,CASSHDSTNYGYTF,TGTGCCAGCAGCCACGACAGTACTAACTATGGCTACACCTTC
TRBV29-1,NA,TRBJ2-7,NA,CSAGEGGAYEQYF,TGCAGCGCTGGGGAGGGGGGCGCCTACGAGCAGTACTTC
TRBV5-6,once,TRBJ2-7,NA,CASSLLGEQYF,TGTGCCAGCAGCTTGCTAGGCGAGCAGTACTTC
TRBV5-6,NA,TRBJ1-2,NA,CASSSQGYGYTF,TGTGCCAGCAGCTCTCAGGGGTATGGCTACACCTTC
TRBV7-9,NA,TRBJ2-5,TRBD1,CASSRGDRGEETQYF,TGTGCCAGCAGCCGCGGAGACAGGGGAGAAGAGACCCAGTACTTC
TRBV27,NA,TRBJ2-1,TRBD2,CASSSAGEYEQFF,TGTGCCAGCAGTTCGGCGGGAGAATATGAGCAGTTCTTC
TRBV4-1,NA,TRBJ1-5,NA,CASSQESDRFYSNQPQHF,TGCGCCAGCAGCCAAGAGTCTGACAGGTTTTATAGCAATCAGCCCCAGCATTTT
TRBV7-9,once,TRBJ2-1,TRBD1,CASSPPGQGYYEQFF,TGTGCCAGCAGCCCCCCGGGACAGGGGTATTATGAGCAGTTCTTC
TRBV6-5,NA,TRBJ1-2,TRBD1,CASSYYRGNGYTF,TGTGCCAGCAGTTACTACAGGGGGAATGGCTACACCTTC